The next 27 T cell receptor beta chains were all read from a single sample in a study of T cell responses to AZD1222 COVID-19 vaccine. This table comes from immunoSEQ multiplex PCR, and its TCRdb copy is limited to in-frame clones, with some not included. The sample holds 120,000 or so clones, roughly 91% seen once. This material consisted of peripheral blood, taken 28 days after the second AZD1222 dose. These receptors all come from an adult who received the AZD1222 COVID-19 vaccine.

The gene calls are TRBV6-5 and TRBJ1-2; weak D call: TRBD1 (5 bases). Germline V gene sequence: CDR1 MNHEY, CDR2 SVGAGI. The CDR3 loop spans 15 amino acids. Deletions cut 0 bases from V and 4 bases from J, with 12 bases between. CDR3 loop: CASSYSTAPFYGYTF. The CDR3 DNA is TGTGCCAGCAGTTACTCGACAGCCCCCTTCTATGGCTACACCTTC.

The V gene is TRBV6-5, the J gene TRBJ2-5, with D possibly TRBD1 on 5 matching bases. The V and J ends lost 0 bases and 4 bases respectively, with 12 bases between them. CDR3 length: 15 amino acids. CDR1 and CDR2 (germline): MNHEY, SVGAGI. The CDR3 here is CASSYSKGFRETQYF. DNA for the CDR3: TGTGCCAGCAGTTACTCGAAGGGGTTCAGAGAGACCCAGTACTTC.

V usage is TRBV7-2 and J usage is TRBJ2-1, with D possibly TRBD2 on 6 matching bases. Trimming cost V 4 bases and J 4 bases, with 17 bases left between them. The CDR3 runs 16 residues. Germline V gene lookup returns CDR1 SGHTA and CDR2 FQGNSA. Here the CDR3 reads CASSSDSSAGYNEQFF. DNA for the CDR3: TGTGCCAGCAGCTCGGACTCTAGCGCTGGATACAATGAGCAGTTCTTC.

The CDR3 loop reads CASNPGEIGTDTQYF. For the CDR3, the DNA is TGCGCCAGCAATCCGGGAGAAATAGGCACAGATACGCAGTATTTT. The gene calls are TRBV5-1 and TRBJ2-3; a possible D gene is TRBD2 (6 bases). This CDR3 has 15 residues. Trimming removed 6 bases from V and 1 base from J, with 15 bases in between. Per germline, CDR1 SGHRS and CDR2 YFSETQ.

The chain combines TRBV7-2 with TRBJ1-2; D possibly corresponds to TRBD1 (5 bases). CDR1 is SGHTA, CDR2 FQGNSA, per germline. The CDR3 totals 14 residues. V lost 1 base, J lost 4 bases, and 10 bases lay in between. The DNA of the CDR3 is TGTGCCAGCAGCTTAGTGGACACCCCCTATGGCTACACCTTC. Protein: CASSLVDTPYGYTF.

V usage is TRBV29-1 and J usage is TRBJ2-7; possibly TRBD1 or TRBD2 for D (7 bases each). This CDR3 spans 12 amino acids. Trimming removed 2 bases at V and 6 bases at J, with 11 bases between. CDR1 SQVTM and CDR2 ANQGSEA come from the germline V gene. In DNA, the CDR3 is TGCAGCGTTGAAACAGGGGAGGGCGAGCAGTACTTC. As protein: CSVETGEGEQYF.

This chain's CDR3 is CASSQDRGEPTPSGNTIYF. CDR3 nucleotide sequence: TGTGCCAGCAGCCAAGATCGGGGGGAGCCGACTCCCTCTGGAAACACCATATATTTT. The rearrangement uses TRBV3-1 (or the pseudogene TRBV3-2) and TRBJ1-3; D perhaps matches TRBD1 (5 bases). Germline V gene data show CDR1 as LGHDT and CDR2 as YNNKEL (reference sequence). This CDR3 is 19 amino acids long. V was trimmed by 0 bases and J by 0 bases, leaving 18 bases between them.

This sequence joins TRBV6-6 and TRBJ2-2; 8 bases map to TRBD2. This CDR3 is 15 amino acids long. Trimming cost V 5 bases and J 1 base; bases outside gene matches: 3. Germline-derived CDR1 and CDR2 are MNHNY and SVGAGI (reference sequence). In nucleotides, the CDR3 is TGTGCCAGCAGTAGGAGCGGGGGGAACACCGGGGAGCTGTTTTTT. Translating it yields CASSRSGGNTGELFF.

The rearrangement joins TRBV4-1 to TRBJ2-2; weak D call: TRBD2 (6 bases). Trimming removed 1 base from V and 7 bases from J, with 22 bases in between. Germline V gene lookup returns CDR1 MGHRA and CDR2 YSYEKL. The CDR3 is made up of 18 amino acids. This chain's CDR3 is CASSQGQGVNGGIGELFF. The DNA for the CDR3 is TGCGCCAGCAGCCAAGGCCAAGGGGTCAACGGAGGGATCGGGGAGCTGTTTTTT.

The chain uses TRBV7-9 and TRBJ2-7; D call uncertain. The CDR3 contains 13 residues. Deletions cut 5 bases from V and 7 bases from J, with 15 bases between. In germline, CDR1 is SEHNR, CDR2 FQNEAQ (reference sequence). Here the CDR3 reads CASSTLADGEQYF. In nucleotides, the CDR3 is TGTGCCAGCAGCACCTTAGCCGACGGAGAGCAGTACTTC. Supplemented by reference TRBV7-9 and TRBJ2-7, the full variable domain reads DTGVSQNPRHKITKRGQNVTFRCDPISEHNRLYWYRQTLGQGPEFLTYFQNEAQLEKSRLLSDRFSAERPKGSFSTLEIQRTEQGDSAMYLCASSTLADGEQYFGPGTRLTVT.

The chain recombines TRBV19 with TRBJ2-1; 10 positions agree with TRBD1. CDR1 and CDR2 (germline): LNHDA, SQIVND (reference sequence). Trimming took 6 bases from V and 7 from J; bases not matched to a gene: 6. There are 14 residues in the CDR3. The DNA for the CDR3 is TGTGCCAGTAGGAGACAGGGGGCGAAGAATGAGCAGTTCTTC. Protein product: CASRRQGAKNEQFF.

J is TRBJ1-5 and V is TRBV7-9; possible D gene TRBD1, 6 bases. CDR1 SEHNR and CDR2 FQNEAQ come from the germline V gene (reference sequence). V lost 1 base to trimming and J lost 8 bases, with 18 bases between them. The CDR3 loop spans 16 amino acids. CDR3 DNA: TGTGCCAGCAGCTTAGGGGGCAGGGGCGTGCGAGAGCCCCAGCATTTT. Its translation is CASSLGGRGVREPQHF.

The rearrangement links TRBV19 to TRBJ2-6, with D uncertain. This CDR3 has 17 residues. Per the germline V gene, CDR1 is LNHDA and CDR2 is SQIVND (reference sequence). The ends were cut back, 7 bases at V and 0 bases at J, with 16 bases in the middle. The CDR3 coding sequence is TGTGCCAGTAACGGCCAGCCCAAACGCTCTGGGGCCAACGTCCTGACTTTC. Translation gives CASNGQPKRSGANVLTF.

The J gene is TRBJ1-4, the V gene TRBV12-3 or TRBV12-4; D is uncertain. This CDR3 is built from 12 residues. V shed 2 bases and J shed 5 bases, with 3 bases lying between them. CDR3 in amino acids: CASSLNNEKLFF. CDR3 sequence (DNA): TGTGCCAGCAGTTTAAACAATGAAAAACTGTTTTTT.

The rearrangement joins TRBV10-3 to TRBJ1-2; 7 bases fit TRBD1. J was trimmed by 4 bases and V by 2 bases; bases with no gene match: 7. The CDR3 covers 15 residues. Germline loops: CDR1 ENHRY, CDR2 SYGVKD. CDR3: CAISEATGVGYGYTF. The CDR3 nucleotides read TGTGCCATCAGTGAGGCTACAGGGGTAGGCTATGGCTACACCTTC.

V gene TRBV29-1 combines with J gene TRBJ1-1, with D maybe TRBD1 (5 bases). Germline assignment: CDR1 SQVTM and CDR2 ANQGSEA. The CDR3 runs to 16 residues. V gave up 7 bases and J gave up 0 bases, with 21 bases separating them. This CDR3 reads CSGEPIRGVMNTEAFF. For the CDR3, the DNA is TGCAGCGGAGAGCCGATCCGGGGGGTTATGAACACTGAAGCTTTCTTT.

This chain uses TRBV7-8 with TRBJ1-2, with 7 bases identical to TRBD1. This CDR3 is built from 16 residues. Trimming at V came to 5 bases and at J to 4 bases, leaving 13 bases not matched to a gene. Per the germline V gene, CDR1 is SGHVS and CDR2 is FQNEAQ. CDR3 nucleotide sequence: TGTGCCAGCAGCCCCGAGTCCGGGGACAGATCCTATGGCTACACCTTC. It translates to CASSPESGDRSYGYTF.

Only one count was recorded for this clone. This chain joins TRBV3-1 (or the pseudogene TRBV3-2) and TRBJ1-1; possible D gene TRBD1, 5 bases. Trimming cost V 4 bases and J 4 bases, with 13 bases left between them. The CDR3 length is 14 residues. Germline assignment: CDR1 LGHDT and CDR2 YNNKEL (reference sequence). The DNA of the CDR3 is TGTGCCAGCAGCCCACCTTTCGGGGGCACTGAAGCTTTCTTT. Its protein product is CASSPPFGGTEAFF.

V and J are TRBV5-4 and TRBJ1-2, with a tentative D call TRBD1 (6 bases). Trimming shortened V by 3 bases and J by 2 bases, and 11 bases separated the two germline ends. CDR3 length equals 14 residues. Germline V lookup: CDR1 SGHNT, CDR2 YYREEE (reference sequence). CDR3 sequence: CASSSLGTNYGYTF. Written as DNA, the CDR3 is TGTGCCAGCAGCTCACTAGGGACAAACTATGGCTACACCTTC. Drawing the rest from reference TRBV5-4 and TRBJ1-2, the complete variable domain is ETGVTQSPTHLIKTRGQQVTLRCSSQSGHNTVSWYQQALGQGPQFIFQYYREEENGRGNFPPRFSGLQFPNYSSELNVNALELDDSALYLCASSSLGTNYGYTFGSGTRLTVV.

V is TRBV20-1 and J is TRBJ2-3; no firm D call. The CDR3 spans 12 residues. V was shortened by 3 bases and J by 0 bases, with 4 bases between the two germline ends. The germline CDR1 and CDR2 sequences are DFQATT and SNEGSKA (reference sequence). CDR3 loop: CSASPSTDTQYF. Here the CDR3 DNA reads TGCAGTGCTAGTCCTAGCACAGATACGCAGTATTTT.

The rearrangement joins TRBV2 to TRBJ1-6; D gene unclear. The CDR3 spans 13 residues. Looked up from germline, CDR1 is SNHLY and CDR2 is FYNNEI. The V gene lost 7 bases and the J gene lost 7 bases, with 11 bases spanning the gap. The CDR3 sequence: CASTEDGNSPLHF. The CDR3, as DNA: TGTGCCAGCACTGAGGACGGAAATTCACCCCTCCACTTT.

This chain links TRBV7-3 with TRBJ1-1, with D unclear. V was clipped by 4 bases and J by 5 bases, with 11 bases between them. The germline CDR1 and CDR2 sequences are SGHTA and FQGTGA. There are 13 residues in the CDR3. CDR3 amino acids: CASSSHLRTEAFF. The CDR3, as DNA: TGTGCCAGCAGCTCGCATTTGAGGACTGAAGCTTTCTTT.

CDR3: CASSMTGAGYTF. The CDR3 DNA reads as TGTGCCAGCAGTATGACAGGGGCTGGCTACACCTTC. The V gene is TRBV2, the J gene TRBJ1-2, with 8 bases matching TRBD1. V shed 5 bases and J 7 bases; nucleotides not matched to a gene: 3. CDR3 length: 12 residues. Germline V gives CDR1 SNHLY, CDR2 FYNNEI. Together with reference TRBV2 and TRBJ1-2, the CDR3 gives the full variable domain: EPEVTQTPSHQVTQMGQEVILRCVPISNHLYFYWYRQILGQKVEFLVSFYNNEISEKSEIFDDQFSVERPDGSNFTLKIRSTKLEDSAMYFCASSMTGAGYTFGSGTRLTVV.

J is TRBJ1-2 and V is TRBV7-2; the D is unclear. Per germline, CDR1 SGHTA and CDR2 FQGNSA. The CDR3 has 15 amino acids. The V end lost 5 bases, the J end lost 6 bases, and 19 bases lay between the germline ends. In nucleotides, the CDR3 is TGTGCCAGCAGCCACATGGTACCGCTGGACCATGGCTACACCTTC. Its protein product is CASSHMVPLDHGYTF.

A single count supports this clone. The chain has TRBV6-1 and TRBJ1-2; D gene uncertain. Deletions cut 2 bases from V and 4 bases from J, with 8 bases between. The CDR3 totals 13 residues. Germline V gives CDR1 MNHNS, CDR2 SASEGT. The CDR3 bases are TGTGCCAGCAGTGAATTAGGGCTCTATGGCTACACCTTC. It is translated as CASSELGLYGYTF.

This chain connects TRBV5-1 to TRBJ1-1; tentative D call: TRBD1 (5 bases). This CDR3 contains 15 residues. V was cut by 6 bases and J by 0 bases, with 15 bases left in between. Germline V CDR1 and CDR2: SGHRS, YFSETQ. The CDR3 spells CASKSQGSMNTEAFF. DNA for the CDR3: TGCGCCAGCAAATCTCAGGGTTCCATGAACACTGAAGCTTTCTTT. Full variable domain (remainder filled in from reference TRBV5-1 and TRBJ1-1): KAGVTQTPRYLIKTRGQQVTLSCSPISGHRSVSWYQQTPGQGLQFLFEYFSETQRNKGNFPGRFSGRQFSNSRSEMNVSTLELGDSALYLCASKSQGSMNTEAFFGQGTRLTVV.

J is TRBJ1-1 and V is TRBV5-3; 9 bases agree with TRBD1. TRBV5-3 is assigned to the ORF class and has an uncertain function. The junction had 13 bases not matched to a gene; V was cut back by 5 bases and J by 5 bases. The CDR3 is made up of 16 amino acids. The CDR3 DNA sequence: TGTGCCAGAAGACTCCTACAGGGGGCTCGTGGTACTGAAGCTTTCTTT. This gives the protein CARRLLQGARGTEAFF.